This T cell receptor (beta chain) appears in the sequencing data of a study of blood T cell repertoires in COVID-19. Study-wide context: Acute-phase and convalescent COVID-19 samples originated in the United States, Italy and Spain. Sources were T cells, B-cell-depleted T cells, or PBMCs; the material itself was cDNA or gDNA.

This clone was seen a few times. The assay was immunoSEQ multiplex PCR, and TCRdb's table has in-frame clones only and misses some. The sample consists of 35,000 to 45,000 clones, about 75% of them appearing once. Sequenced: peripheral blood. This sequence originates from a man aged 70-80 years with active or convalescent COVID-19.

The CDR3 region has the DNA TGTGCCAGCAGTGAAGGCGGGGGGTTCCCCTACAATGAGCAGTTCTTC. This translates into CASSEGGGFPYNEQFF. The chain combines TRBV6-1 with TRBJ2-1, with 8 nucleotides matching TRBD2. There are 16 residues in the CDR3. Germline CDR1 MNHNS, CDR2 SASEGT. With V trimmed by 1 base and J by 2 bases, 4 bases remained unmatched.